This paragraph reports one T cell receptor (beta chain). The source of the sample is a study of blood T cell repertoires in COVID-19. Whole-study context: Before being deemed recovered, Cohort 3 donors had two negative PCRs, clearance, or symptom resolution. PBMCs, B-cell-depleted T cells, or T cells were the source of the cDNA or gDNA that made up the material.

Sequencing was performed with immunoSEQ multiplex PCR; in TCRdb, only in-frame clones are kept and a portion is missing. In the table there are over 200,000 clones, 86% of which are singletons. Living in 25 or so US areas, the participants were between roughly 18 and 90 years of age. This TCR was recovered from a woman aged 45-59 years in a cohort exposed to, infected with or recovered from COVID-19 (not recorded which). Sequenced input: PBMCs or T cells enriched from blood (not recorded which).

CDR3 coding DNA: TGCGCCAGCAGCCCGGGGGGGATATACTCCTACGAGCAGTACTTC. Its protein product is CASSPGGIYSYEQYF. The gene calls are TRBV5-1 and TRBJ2-7; 8 bases align to TRBD2. The CDR3 spans 15 residues. With 4 bases clipped from V and 0 bases from J, the junction kept 6 bases outside the gene matches. Per the germline V gene, CDR1 is SGHRS and CDR2 is YFSETQ.